A single sample is the source of the 25 T cell receptor beta chains below, sequenced in a study of CD8+CD57+ T cells in acquired aplastic anemia (dated by TCRdb to the late 2010s). Patients chosen for sequencing had shown expansion of CD8+CD57+ cells by flow cytometry. Reads for this sample came from an Illumina HiSeq 2000. TCR beta VDJ combination and CDR3 sequence profiling used genomic DNA as the template. TCRdb reprocessing: public reads trimmed at Q25 with fastp, clones called with MiXCR, in-frame beta chains kept. All rows with the same CDR3 protein become a single entry with the most common DNA and genes. The sample has 95,000 to 150,000 distinct CDR3 sequences on record, about 40% of them singletons. About 2.4% of the sample is in the top ten clones. Sequenced sample: sorted CD4+, CD8+, or CD8+CD57+ T cells (not recorded which) from PBMCs. The receptors here all came from a human donor with aplastic anemia.

Many counts were recorded for this clonotype. The J gene is TRBJ2-3, the V gene TRBV29-1, with 7 bases lining up with TRBD1. J gave up 2 bases and V 4 bases, and 3 bases lay outside the gene matches. The germline V gene encodes CDR1 SQVTM and CDR2 ANQGSEA. This CDR3 has 13 residues. CDR3 DNA: TGCAGCGTTGGGGACAGCCTCACAGATACGCAGTATTTT. Translation: CSVGDSLTDTQYF.

The rearrangement links TRBV19 to TRBJ1-3; 7 bases align to TRBD1. V was clipped by 9 bases and J by 0 bases; unmatched bases: 8. CDR1 is LNHDA and CDR2 is SQIVND in the germline V gene (reference sequence). The CDR3 spans 15 residues. For the CDR3, the DNA is TGTGCCAGCAAGAGGACAGGTGACTCTGGAAACACCATATATTTT. This encodes CASKRTGDSGNTIYF.

The rearrangement links TRBV6-1 to TRBJ1-2; TRBD1 might be the D (6 bases). V was pared by 5 bases and J by 4 bases, with 11 bases between. The CDR3 consists of 13 residues. Per the germline V gene, CDR1 is MNHNS and CDR2 is SASEGT. The CDR3 coding sequence is TGTGCCAGCAGTCTGGACAGTAGCTATGGCTACACCTTC. Amino acids: CASSLDSSYGYTF.

This clonotype has ten or more counts. The DNA of the CDR3 is TGTGCCAGCAGCCGGAGGGGACTCAGCACAGATACGCAGTATTTT. Amino acids: CASSRRGLSTDTQYF. The gene calls are TRBV14 and TRBJ2-3, with TRBD2 as a possible D gene (6 bases). This CDR3 comprises 15 residues. Per the germline V gene, CDR1 is SGHDN and CDR2 is FVKESK. Deletions cut 4 bases from V and 0 bases from J, with 11 bases between.

The chain joins TRBV19 to TRBJ2-1, with 14 bases matching TRBD2. This CDR3 contains 16 residues. J lost 10 bases, V lost 7 bases, and 12 bases had no gene match. The germline gives CDR1 LNHDA, CDR2 SQIVND (reference sequence). CDR3 loop: CASTTRTSGGKGEQFF. The CDR3 DNA follows: TGTGCCAGTACTACTAGGACTAGCGGGGGGAAGGGGGAGCAGTTCTTC.

This clonotype came up many times. V gene TRBV10-2 combines with J gene TRBJ1-2; D is possibly TRBD1 (6 bases). The CDR3 spans 13 residues. Trimming left V 7 bases short and J 4 bases short, with 13 bases between. CDR1 and CDR2 (germline): WSHSY, SAAADI. In nucleotides, the CDR3 is TGCGCCAGCAACCGACAGGATCGCTATGGCTACACCTTC. Residues: CASNRQDRYGYTF.

The sample holds a few counts of this clonotype. This chain's CDR3 is CASSQALGNTEAFF. Here the CDR3 DNA reads TGTGCCAGCAGCCAAGCTTTAGGAAACACTGAAGCTTTCTTT. This chain links TRBV3-1 with TRBJ1-1; D is unclear. The germline gives CDR1 LGHDT, CDR2 YNNKEL (reference sequence). V was cut by 1 base and J by 2 bases, with 8 bases left in between. The CDR3 runs to 14 residues.

This clonotype has just one count. The rearrangement uses TRBV2 and TRBJ1-6; D is uncertain. Per the germline V gene, CDR1 is SNHLY and CDR2 is FYNNEI. The CDR3 totals 13 residues. The V and J ends lost 4 bases and 4 bases respectively, with 5 bases between them. This CDR3 reads CASSGMYNSPLHF. CDR3 nucleotide sequence: TGTGCCAGCAGTGGGATGTATAATTCACCCCTCCACTTT. Complete variable domain (other parts from reference TRBV2 and TRBJ1-6): EPEVTQTPSHQVTQMGQEVILRCVPISNHLYFYWYRQILGQKVEFLVSFYNNEISEKSEIFDDQFSVERPDGSNFTLKIRSTKLEDSAMYFCASSGMYNSPLHFGNGTRLTVT.

There are many counts of this clonotype. V and J are TRBV5-1 and TRBJ2-7, with 7 positions matching TRBD1. CDR1 and CDR2 (germline): SGHRS, YFSETQ. The CDR3 runs 16 residues. V shed 0 bases, J shed 2 bases, and the junction held 8 bases outside the gene matches. The CDR3 loop is CASSLAHTGDPYEQYF. Here the CDR3 DNA reads TGCGCCAGCAGCTTGGCCCATACAGGGGACCCCTACGAGCAGTACTTC.

The rearrangement uses TRBV6-1 and TRBJ1-2; D unclear. The CDR3 runs to 14 residues. CDR1 and CDR2 (germline): MNHNS, SASEGT. The CDR3 is CACSPPDFYYGYTF. The CDR3 bases are TGTGCTTGCAGCCCACCAGACTTTTACTATGGCTACACCTTC.

About this clonotype: A much larger clone is a single base away; this may be a read error. The chain is built from TRBV6-1 and TRBJ2-3; 8 bases are shared with TRBD2. The CDR3 has 14 residues. Germline assignment: CDR1 MNHNS and CDR2 SASEGT. CDR3 sequence reads: CAGRDGGATDTQYF. Written as DNA, the CDR3 is TGTGCCGGCAGAGACGGGGGGGCGACAGATACGCAGTATTTT.

The chain carries TRBV9 and TRBJ1-1, with D possibly being TRBD1 (6 bases). Germline values: CDR1 SGDLS, CDR2 YYNGEE. Between the trimmed V and J ends, which lost 3 bases and 3 bases, there was a span of 15 bases. The CDR3 has 15 residues. For the CDR3, the DNA is TGTGCCAGCAGCGCCATGGTGGGGGCGGACACTGAAGCTTTCTTT. It is translated as CASSAMVGADTEAFF.

This clonotype was detected many times. The genes are TRBV27 and TRBJ2-7; D uncertain. The length of the CDR3 is 16 residues. CDR1 is MNHEY and CDR2 is SMNVEV in the germline V gene (reference sequence). V lost 4 bases and J 2 bases, leaving 18 bases between the germline ends. CDR3 region: CASSSPLLAGAYEQYF. CDR3 bases: TGTGCCAGCAGTTCCCCCTTATTGGCCGGCGCCTACGAGCAGTACTTC.

The rearrangement uses TRBV20-1 and TRBJ2-7, with 9 bases that match TRBD2. From germline, CDR1 is DFQATT and CDR2 SNEGSKA (reference sequence). V gave up 6 bases and J gave up 9 bases; unmatched junction bases: 9. This CDR3 comprises 12 residues. The CDR3 nucleotides are TGCAGTGCCCCCTGGGCGGGGGGGGCGCAGTACTTC. Translation: CSAPWAGGAQYF.

The J gene is TRBJ1-6, the V gene TRBV4-2; 8 bases agree with TRBD1. Germline CDR1 is LGHNA and CDR2 is YNFKEQ. V lost 4 bases and J lost 13; bases outside the gene matches: 9. The CDR3 runs 14 residues. DNA of the CDR3: TGTGCCAGCAGCCCGGGACAGGTCTCACGGCCCCTCCACTTT. It yields the protein CASSPGQVSRPLHF.

A note on this clonotype: A read error is possible here, since a much larger clone lies one base away. The genes are TRBV5-1 and TRBJ1-1, with D perhaps TRBD1 (6 bases). The CDR3 is 14 amino acids. Germline lookup yields CDR1 SGHRS and CDR2 YFSETQ. Trimming took off 5 bases at V and 5 bases at J, with 16 bases between the two ends. The CDR3 DNA reads as TGCGCCAGCAGAATACAGGGATGTAGAACTGAAGCTTTCTTT. Protein: CASRIQGCRTEAFF.

The chain combines TRBV2 with TRBJ2-3; 9 positions match TRBD1. CDR1 and CDR2 (germline): SNHLY, FYNNEI. CDR3 length: 16 amino acids. V shed 7 bases, J shed 0 bases, and the junction held 8 bases outside the gene matches. This chain's CDR3 is CASTGTGRGSTDTQYF. The CDR3 DNA reads as TGTGCCAGCACCGGGACAGGGCGGGGGAGCACAGATACGCAGTATTTT.

The V and J genes are TRBV5-4 and TRBJ1-1; the D is unclear. The CDR3 covers 14 residues. Trimming took off 3 bases at V and 7 bases at J, with 16 bases between the two ends. Germline V lookup: CDR1 SGHNT, CDR2 YYREEE (reference sequence). This chain's CDR3 is CASSWRAVEDEAFF. CDR3 nucleotide sequence: TGTGCCAGCAGCTGGAGAGCGGTAGAGGATGAAGCTTTCTTT.

This clonotype was detected ten times or more. The rearrangement links TRBV5-5 to TRBJ1-2; D gene ambiguous. Germline values: CDR1 SGHKS, CDR2 YYEKEE (reference sequence). The CDR3 spans 14 residues. Trimming removed 2 bases at V and 8 bases at J, with 16 bases between. This CDR3 is CASSFSGSPGGYTF. Here the CDR3 DNA reads TGTGCCAGCAGCTTCTCCGGGAGCCCAGGAGGCTACACCTTC.

This chain connects TRBV19 to TRBJ1-1; possibly TRBD1 for D (5 bases). Germline values: CDR1 LNHDA, CDR2 SQIVND (reference sequence). Trimming cost V 5 bases and J 1 base, with 14 bases left between them. The CDR3 covers 15 residues. In DNA form, the CDR3 reads TGTGCCAGTAGTGCCCCGGGGCTACGGAACACTGAAGCTTTCTTT. This encodes CASSAPGLRNTEAFF.

This clonotype was recorded at least ten times. The chain couples TRBV20-1 to TRBJ1-4; a weak D match, TRBD1 (6 bases). CDR1 and CDR2 (germline): DFQATT, SNEGSKA (reference sequence). V was clipped by 0 bases and J by 5 bases, with 10 bases between them. The CDR3 is 14 amino acids. The DNA for the CDR3 is TGCAGTGCTAGAGAAGGGGGTCCGAATGAAAAACTGTTTTTT. This sequence encodes CSAREGGPNEKLFF.

This chain connects TRBV15 to TRBJ2-5; tentatively, D is TRBD1 or TRBD2 (5 bases each). This CDR3 spans 15 amino acids. V lost 5 bases, J lost 1 base, and 14 bases lay in between. Germline V gene lookup returns CDR1 LNHNV and CDR2 YYDKDF (reference sequence). CDR3 nucleotides: TGTGCCACCAGCCGAAAAGCCGGGACCCAAGAGACCCAGTACTTC. This encodes CATSRKAGTQETQYF.

CDR3 DNA sequence: TGCAGTGCTAGCAGGGGGCTTGAGGGCTACACCTTC. It specifies CSASRGLEGYTF. The chain joins TRBV20-1 to TRBJ1-2; TRBD1 agrees at 8 bases. There are 12 residues in the CDR3. Germline V CDR1 and CDR2: DFQATT, SNEGSKA (reference sequence). V was clipped by 3 bases and J by 8 bases; unmatched bases: 5.

This clonotype has ten or more counts. The chain carries TRBV7-9 and TRBJ1-6, with 7 positions matching TRBD1. Germline values: CDR1 SEHNR, CDR2 FQNEAQ (reference sequence). The CDR3 is made up of 14 amino acids. V trimming: 4 bases; J trimming: 8 bases; junction bases outside the gene matches: 5. The CDR3 bases are TGTGCCAGCAGCTCAGGGACAGCCCATTCACCCCTCCACTTT. Translating gives CASSSGTAHSPLHF.

The sample holds a few counts of this clonotype. The rearrangement joins TRBV6-1 to TRBJ1-5, with 10 bases matching TRBD1. The CDR3 contains 18 residues. Germline V gene data show CDR1 as MNHNS and CDR2 as SASEGT. The trim removed 5 bases at V and 2 bases at J, leaving 12 bases unmatched. The CDR3 nucleotides read TGTGCCAGCAGTCCTCGACAGGGGGCGGGCGTTGGCAATCAGCCCCAGCATTTT. Translating gives CASSPRQGAGVGNQPQHF.